A selection of T cell receptor beta chains follows, all from one sample in a study of shared T cell receptors in the human thymus. Only in-frame clones appear in the TCRdb table, and some are missing; sequencing was by immunoSEQ multiplex PCR. Among about 380,000 clones listed, 95% were seen once. The sample comprised thymocytes. The receptors were sampled from a human donor. The CDR3 runs from the conserved cysteine through the conserved F or W. D genes are given only for firm matches. Clone sizes are given selectively: once, few, many, or a class where the clone is expanded.

V gene: TRBV10-3; CDR3 length: 17; J gene: TRBJ2-1; D gene: TRBD2; clone size: .; CDR3 DNA: TGTGCCATCAGTGAGTCGCGGGCTAGCGGGAGGGACAATGAACAGTTCTTC; CDR3 protein: CAISESRASGRDNEQFF
V gene: TRBV7-6; CDR3 length: 16; J gene: TRBJ2-5; D gene: .; clone size: .; CDR3 DNA: TGTGCCAGCAGCTTAGCCAGGCAGCCCTTTCGAGAGACCCAGTACTTC; CDR3 protein: CASSLARQPFRETQYF
V gene: TRBV12-5; CDR3 length: 13; J gene: TRBJ2-5; D gene: TRBD1; clone size: once; CDR3 DNA: TGTGCTAGCCGTCGAGGGACAGAAGAGACCCAGTACTTC; CDR3 protein: CASRRGTEETQYF
V gene: TRBV2; CDR3 length: 16; J gene: TRBJ2-3; D gene: .; clone size: .; CDR3 DNA: TGTGCCAGCAGGGCCCGGGACGGCAAAAGCACAGATACGCAGTATTTT; CDR3 protein: CASRARDGKSTDTQYF
V gene: TRBV28; CDR3 length: 17; J gene: TRBJ1-5; D gene: .; clone size: .; CDR3 DNA: TGTGCCAGCAGTTTCTCTCCCGGGACGGCTAGCAATCAGCCCCAGCATTTT; CDR3 protein: CASSFSPGTASNQPQHF
V gene: TRBV7-8; CDR3 length: 19; J gene: TRBJ2-3; D gene: .; clone size: .; CDR3 DNA: TGTGCCAGCAGCTTATTCTACGGACCCCCGCCGGGGTGTACAGATACGCAGTATTTT; CDR3 protein: CASSLFYGPPPGCTDTQYF
V gene: TRBV28; CDR3 length: 15; J gene: TRBJ1-4; D gene: TRBD1; clone size: .; CDR3 DNA: TGTGCCAGCAGCCAGCCGGGACAGGGTCGTGAAAAACTGTTTTTT; CDR3 protein: CASSQPGQGREKLFF
V gene: TRBV11-2; CDR3 length: 18; J gene: TRBJ2-7; D gene: .; clone size: .; CDR3 DNA: TGTGCCAGCAGCCCCAACCGGTGGAAGGGTAGCGCGACCTACGAGCAGTACTTC; CDR3 protein: CASSPNRWKGSATYEQYF
V gene: TRBV4-3; CDR3 length: 20; J gene: TRBJ2-6; D gene: TRBD2; clone size: .; CDR3 DNA: TGCGCCAGCAGCCAAGATGGGGGACTAGCGTTCAAATCTGGGGCCAACGTCCTGACTTTC; CDR3 protein: CASSQDGGLAFKSGANVLTF
V gene: TRBV30; CDR3 length: 17; J gene: TRBJ2-7; D gene: TRBD2; clone size: .; CDR3 DNA: TGTGCCTGGAGTGCAGGGAAAGGACTAGCGGGAGAATTCATGCAGTACTTC; CDR3 protein: CAWSAGKGLAGEFMQYF
V gene: TRBV10-3; CDR3 length: 13; J gene: TRBJ1-3; D gene: .; clone size: .; CDR3 DNA: TGTGCCACCCGGACGGCTTTGGAAAACACCATATATTTT; CDR3 protein: CATRTALENTIYF
V gene: TRBV27; CDR3 length: 16; J gene: TRBJ2-2; D gene: TRBD1; clone size: .; CDR3 DNA: TGTGCCAGCAGTCCTTCACAGGGGGCCGACACCGGGGAGCTGTTTTTT; CDR3 protein: CASSPSQGADTGELFF
V gene: TRBV4-3; CDR3 length: 16; J gene: TRBJ2-1; D gene: TRBD2; clone size: .; CDR3 DNA: TGCGCCAGCAGCCAAGAGGCGGGAGGGCCGGGGAATGAGCAGTTCTTC; CDR3 protein: CASSQEAGGPGNEQFF
V gene: TRBV9; CDR3 length: 19; J gene: TRBJ2-1; D gene: TRBD2; clone size: .; CDR3 DNA: TGTGCCAGCAGCGTAACAGCGGGGGGGGGCCCCAGCTCCTACAATGAGCAGTTCTTC; CDR3 protein: CASSVTAGGGPSSYNEQFF
V gene: TRBV18; CDR3 length: 18; J gene: TRBJ2-3; D gene: .; clone size: once; CDR3 DNA: TGTGCCAGCTCACCACCGAGGCGGAGAGGGGTTAGGGCAGATACGCAGTATTTT; CDR3 protein: CASSPPRRRGVRADTQYF
V gene: TRBV6-1; CDR3 length: 13; J gene: TRBJ2-7; D gene: .; clone size: .; CDR3 DNA: TGTGCCACCATGGAGGGGAGGAGGGGCGAGCAGTACTTC; CDR3 protein: CATMEGRRGEQYF
V gene: TRBV14; CDR3 length: 13; J gene: TRBJ2-7; D gene: .; clone size: .; CDR3 DNA: TGTGCCAGCAGTACGGGACTTTACTACGAGCAGTACTTC; CDR3 protein: CASSTGLYYEQYF
V gene: TRBV4-2; CDR3 length: 16; J gene: TRBJ2-3; D gene: TRBD1; clone size: .; CDR3 DNA: TGTGCCAGCAGCTGGACCGGGACAGGGGGAACAGATACGCAGTATTTT; CDR3 protein: CASSWTGTGGTDTQYF
V gene: TRBV28; CDR3 length: 16; J gene: TRBJ2-7; D gene: TRBD2; clone size: .; CDR3 DNA: TGTGCCAGCAGTTTGGGTAGCGGGGTAAGCTCCTACGAGCAGTACTTC; CDR3 protein: CASSLGSGVSSYEQYF
V gene: TRBV5-8; CDR3 length: 13; J gene: TRBJ2-1; D gene: .; clone size: .; CDR3 DNA: TGTGCCAGCAGCTTGGACTTGTACAATGAGCAGTTCTTC; CDR3 protein: CASSLDLYNEQFF
V gene: TRBV18; CDR3 length: 18; J gene: TRBJ1-4; D gene: TRBD1; clone size: .; CDR3 DNA: TGTGCCAGCTCACCATCCCGCCCCAGCAGGGGGCTAGAGGAAAAACTGTTTTTT; CDR3 protein: CASSPSRPSRGLEEKLFF
V gene: TRBV27; CDR3 length: 14; J gene: TRBJ1-1; D gene: .; clone size: .; CDR3 DNA: TGTGCCAGCAGTTTTTACGGGGGTGGGACTGAAGCTTTCTTT; CDR3 protein: CASSFYGGGTEAFF
V gene: TRBV10-1; CDR3 length: 14; J gene: TRBJ2-7; D gene: .; clone size: .; CDR3 DNA: TGCGCCAGCAGTGACAGGACAGACCTCTACGAGCAGTACTTC; CDR3 protein: CASSDRTDLYEQYF
V gene: TRBV6-5; CDR3 length: 13; J gene: TRBJ1-1; D gene: .; clone size: .; CDR3 DNA: TGTGCCAGCAGAGGGAGGGCGAACACTGAAGCTTTCTTT; CDR3 protein: CASRGRANTEAFF
V gene: TRBV5-1; CDR3 length: 16; J gene: TRBJ2-3; D gene: .; clone size: .; CDR3 DNA: TGCGCCAGCAGCCCTAAACAGGGGAGGGGCACAGATACGCAGTATTTT; CDR3 protein: CASSPKQGRGTDTQYF
V gene: TRBV4-2; CDR3 length: 12; J gene: TRBJ1-1; D gene: .; clone size: .; CDR3 DNA: TGTGCCAGCAGCCAGGGGAGACAAGAAGCTTTCTTT; CDR3 protein: CASSQGRQEAFF
V gene: TRBV6-5; CDR3 length: 14; J gene: TRBJ1-1; D gene: .; clone size: .; CDR3 DNA: TGTGCCAGCAGTCAATCAGGGGTTTACACTGAAGCTTTCTTT; CDR3 protein: CASSQSGVYTEAFF
V gene: TRBV4-1; CDR3 length: 14; J gene: TRBJ1-1; D gene: TRBD1; clone size: .; CDR3 DNA: TGCGCCAGCAGCCAATTGTTAGACAGGGGCCAGGCGTTCTTT; CDR3 protein: CASSQLLDRGQAFF
V gene: TRBV13; CDR3 length: 13; J gene: TRBJ1-2; D gene: .; clone size: .; CDR3 DNA: TGTGCCAGCGATTCAACCGAGGGACCTGGCTACACCTTC; CDR3 protein: CASDSTEGPGYTF
V gene: TRBV15; CDR3 length: 14; J gene: TRBJ2-7; D gene: TRBD2; clone size: .; CDR3 DNA: TGTGCCACCAGCAGCCAGCGGGAGGCCTACGAGCAGTACTTC; CDR3 protein: CATSSQREAYEQYF
V gene: TRBV12-5; CDR3 length: 13; J gene: TRBJ2-3; D gene: .; clone size: .; CDR3 DNA: TGTGCTAGTGGTTTGGTGGGAGCAGATACGCAGTATTTT; CDR3 protein: CASGLVGADTQYF
V gene: TRBV7-8; CDR3 length: 13; J gene: TRBJ2-7; D gene: TRBD1; clone size: .; CDR3 DNA: TGTGCCAGCAGCCCAGACAGGGGGCACGAGCAGTACTTC; CDR3 protein: CASSPDRGHEQYF
V gene: TRBV27; CDR3 length: 20; J gene: TRBJ1-4; D gene: TRBD1; clone size: .; CDR3 DNA: TGTGCCAGCAGTGCCTATCCGGGACAGGGGATGGGGACGACTAATGAAAAACTGTTTTTT; CDR3 protein: CASSAYPGQGMGTTNEKLFF
V gene: TRBV7-2; CDR3 length: 16; J gene: TRBJ2-5; D gene: TRBD2; clone size: .; CDR3 DNA: TGTGCCAGCAGCTCCCGACTAGCGGGCCTTTCCACTCTCCAGTACTTC; CDR3 protein: CASSSRLAGLSTLQYF
V gene: TRBV4-1; CDR3 length: 14; J gene: TRBJ2-1; D gene: .; clone size: .; CDR3 DNA: TGCGCCAGCAGCCCGGGACTCGGGGACAATGAGCAGTTCTTC; CDR3 protein: CASSPGLGDNEQFF
V gene: TRBV5-5; CDR3 length: 17; J gene: TRBJ2-1; D gene: TRBD2; clone size: few; CDR3 DNA: TGTGCCAGCAGCCCCGGTGTAGGGACTAGCGGGAAGAGTGAGCAGTTCTTC; CDR3 protein: CASSPGVGTSGKSEQFF
V gene: TRBV27; CDR3 length: 14; J gene: TRBJ2-6; D gene: .; clone size: .; CDR3 DNA: TGTGCCATAGGTCCCAGCTCTGGGGCCAACGTCCTGACTTTC; CDR3 protein: CAIGPSSGANVLTF
V gene: TRBV10-1; CDR3 length: 13; J gene: TRBJ2-3; D gene: .; clone size: .; CDR3 DNA: TGCGCCAGCAGGTTCGATAGCACAGATACGCAGTATTTT; CDR3 protein: CASRFDSTDTQYF
V gene: TRBV5-1; CDR3 length: 17; J gene: TRBJ1-5; D gene: .; clone size: .; CDR3 DNA: TGCGCCAGCAGCTTGGTTAGCGGGGGCTTGAGCAATCAGCCCCAGCATTTT; CDR3 protein: CASSLVSGGLSNQPQHF
V gene: TRBV9; CDR3 length: 19; J gene: TRBJ2-7; D gene: .; clone size: .; CDR3 DNA: TGTGCCAGCAGCGTAGACGATGGCGGCGGGACTCCTAACGGCCACGAGCAGTACTTC; CDR3 protein: CASSVDDGGGTPNGHEQYF
V gene: TRBV18; CDR3 length: 13; J gene: TRBJ2-7; D gene: .; clone size: .; CDR3 DNA: TGTGCCAGCTCACCAAAAGGGAGGTACGAGCAGTACTTC; CDR3 protein: CASSPKGRYEQYF
V gene: TRBV5-6; CDR3 length: 14; J gene: TRBJ2-7; D gene: .; clone size: .; CDR3 DNA: TGTGCCAGCAGCCTACGGAGGGCCGTGGGCGAGCAGTACTTC; CDR3 protein: CASSLRRAVGEQYF
V gene: TRBV27; CDR3 length: 15; J gene: TRBJ2-3; D gene: .; clone size: .; CDR3 DNA: TGTGCCAGCAGTTTACCCAGGGGTCGGGCAGATACGCAGTATTTT; CDR3 protein: CASSLPRGRADTQYF
V gene: TRBV5-1; CDR3 length: 16; J gene: TRBJ1-1; D gene: TRBD1; clone size: .; CDR3 DNA: TGCGCCAGCAGCTTTTTCCACAGGGGCCTGAACACTGAAGCTTTCTTT; CDR3 protein: CASSFFHRGLNTEAFF
V gene: TRBV4-1; CDR3 length: 17; J gene: TRBJ2-2; D gene: .; clone size: .; CDR3 DNA: TGCGCCAGCAGCCAATTCGCACGGCCCAAGTCTACCGGGGAGCTGTTTTTT; CDR3 protein: CASSQFARPKSTGELFF
V gene: TRBV28; CDR3 length: 16; J gene: TRBJ2-3; D gene: TRBD2; clone size: .; CDR3 DNA: TGTGCCAGCAGTCCGATCGCGGGAGGGGGCACAGATACGCAGTATTTT; CDR3 protein: CASSPIAGGGTDTQYF
V gene: TRBV6-1; CDR3 length: 9; J gene: TRBJ2-7; D gene: .; clone size: .; CDR3 DNA: TGTGCCACCTTGGGTTGGCAGTACTTC; CDR3 protein: CATLGWQYF
V gene: TRBV28; CDR3 length: 16; J gene: TRBJ2-4; D gene: .; clone size: .; CDR3 DNA: TGTGCCAGCAGTCCCGCAGGAAGGCATACCAAAAACATTCAGTACTTC; CDR3 protein: CASSPAGRHTKNIQYF
V gene: TRBV23-1; CDR3 length: 14; J gene: TRBJ1-5; D gene: .; clone size: .; CDR3 DNA: TGCGCCAGCAGTCAAAGGGGGATGCGCCAGCCCCAGCATTTT; CDR3 protein: CASSQRGMRQPQHF
V gene: TRBV15; CDR3 length: 18; J gene: TRBJ1-1; D gene: .; clone size: .; CDR3 DNA: TGTGCCACCAGCAGAGTTGGGTACAGGAACTGGATGAACACTGAAGCTTTCTTT; CDR3 protein: CATSRVGYRNWMNTEAFF
V gene: TRBV18; CDR3 length: 12; J gene: TRBJ1-1; D gene: .; clone size: .; CDR3 DNA: TGTGCCAGCTCCCCGACGAACACTGAAGCTTTCTTT; CDR3 protein: CASSPTNTEAFF
V gene: TRBV27; CDR3 length: 20; J gene: TRBJ2-2; D gene: .; clone size: .; CDR3 DNA: TGTGCCAGCAGCACCCTCGGCAGGCAAAGTATAGTTTCGAACACCGGGGAGCTGTTTTTT; CDR3 protein: CASSTLGRQSIVSNTGELFF
V gene: TRBV7-2; CDR3 length: 14; J gene: TRBJ2-5; D gene: TRBD1; clone size: once; CDR3 DNA: TGTGCCAGCAGCCCCGGGACAGGGGCGCTGACCCAGTACTTC; CDR3 protein: CASSPGTGALTQYF
V gene: TRBV2; CDR3 length: 15; J gene: TRBJ2-1; D gene: .; clone size: .; CDR3 DNA: TGTGCCAGCAGTGAAGCGCTTCGAGTGGTGGATGAGCAGTTCTTC; CDR3 protein: CASSEALRVVDEQFF
V gene: TRBV28; CDR3 length: 17; J gene: TRBJ2-6; D gene: TRBD1; clone size: .; CDR3 DNA: TGTGCCAGCAGCCGCGGACAGGGGGCGCCTGGGGCCAACGTCCTGACTTTC; CDR3 protein: CASSRGQGAPGANVLTF
V gene: TRBV28; CDR3 length: 13; J gene: TRBJ2-7; D gene: .; clone size: .; CDR3 DNA: TGTGCCAGCAGCCTCGAGGCCGCCTACGAGCAGTACTTC; CDR3 protein: CASSLEAAYEQYF